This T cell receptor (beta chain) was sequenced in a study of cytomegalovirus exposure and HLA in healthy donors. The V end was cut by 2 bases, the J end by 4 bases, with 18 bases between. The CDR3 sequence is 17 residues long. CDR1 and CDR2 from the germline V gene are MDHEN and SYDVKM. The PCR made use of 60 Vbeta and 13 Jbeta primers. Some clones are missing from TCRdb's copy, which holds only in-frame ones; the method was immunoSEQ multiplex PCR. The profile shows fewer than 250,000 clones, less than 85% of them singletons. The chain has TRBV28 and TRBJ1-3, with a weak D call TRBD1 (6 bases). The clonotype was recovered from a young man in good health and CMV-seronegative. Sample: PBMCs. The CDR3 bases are TGTGCCAGCAGTTTAGGGGGCCAAGGGGCGTTCGGAAACACCATATATTTT. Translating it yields CASSLGGQGAFGNTIYF.